A single sample is the source of the 2 T cell receptor beta chains below, sequenced in a study of blood T cell repertoires in COVID-19. Sequenced by immunoSEQ multiplex PCR; TCRdb stores in-frame clones only, minus some. Among nearly 250,000 clones listed, over 80% were seen once. The sample taken for sequencing was PBMCs or T cells enriched from blood (not recorded which). The source of these receptors is a man aged 50-60 years who had been exposed to COVID-19.

The genes are TRBV28 and TRBJ1-4, with a possible D match to TRBD1 (6 bases). V was cut by 7 bases and J by 2 bases, with 14 bases left in between. The CDR3 length is 15 residues. In germline, CDR1 is MDHEN, CDR2 SYDVKM. The CDR3 region has the DNA TGTGCCAGCAACCAACCGGGGGGCACTAATGAAAAACTGTTTTTT. Protein sequence: CASNQPGGTNEKLFF. Variable domain in full (rest from reference TRBV28 and TRBJ1-4): DVKVTQSSRYLVKRTGEKVFLECVQDMDHENMFWYRQDPGLGLRLIYFSYDVKMKEKGDIPEGYSVSREKKERFSLILESASTNQTSMYLCASNQPGGTNEKLFFGSGTQLSVL.

The chain uses TRBV30 and TRBJ2-2; D is uncertain. Trimming took 0 bases from V and 2 from J, leaving 16 bases between them. The CDR3 runs to 17 residues. CDR1 and CDR2 (germline): GTSNPN, SVGIG (reference sequence). CDR3 protein: CAWSVQKVASNTGELFF. The CDR3 DNA reads as TGTGCCTGGAGTGTACAAAAGGTAGCCAGCAACACCGGGGAGCTGTTTTTT.